The T cell receptor beta chain described here comes from a study of blood T cell repertoires in COVID-19. Per the authors' pipeline: Reference gene primer amplification gave nucleated cell count estimates. TCRdb's table, derived via immunoSEQ multiplex PCR, lists solely in-frame clones and lacks some. That table supplies the V and J calls and clone size; D and trimming were determined from the DNA. The profile covers some 40,000 clones, with 84% appearing a single time and about 14% taken by the ten largest. This CDR3 region has 13 residues. V was cut by 0 bases and J by 4 bases, with 6 bases left in between. In germline, CDR1 is SGDLS, CDR2 YYNGEE.

The rearrangement links TRBV9 to TRBJ2-3, with D possibly being TRBD2 (5 bases). This TCR derives from a man aged 45-65 years with active or convalescent COVID-19. Sequencing was performed on peripheral blood. As DNA, the CDR3 is TGTGCCAGCAGCGTAGACGGGGCAGATACGCAGTATTTT. Translation: CASSVDGADTQYF.